This is a list of T cell receptor beta chains from one sample in a study of blood T cell repertoires in COVID-19. Assay used: immunoSEQ multiplex PCR; TCRdb lists only in-frame clones, some missing. The repertoire consists of hundreds of thousands of clones, with 80% to 90% occurring once and the leading ten covering about 4.5%. Sequenced material: peripheral blood. The source is a woman under 40 with acute or convalescent COVID-19. Each CDR3 is given with its conserved first and last residue. A D gene is named only where the DNA matches it firmly. Clone size appears in some rows only: once, few, many, or a class for an expanded clone.

J: TRBJ2-1
V: TRBV19
size: NA
D: TRBD2
DNA: TGTGCCAGTAGTCACCGCGGGGGGGTATACAATGAGCAGTTCTTC
CDR3: CASSHRGGVYNEQFF

J: TRBJ1-1
V: TRBV7-8
size: once
D: TRBD1
DNA: TGTGCCAGCAGCTCAGGACAGGGGAACACTGAAGCTTTCTTT
CDR3: CASSSGQGNTEAFF

J: TRBJ1-1
V: TRBV28
size: NA
D: NA
DNA: TGTGCCAGCAGTGTGACAGGTGAAGCTTTCTTT
CDR3: CASSVTGEAFF

J: TRBJ2-7
V: TRBV6-1
size: NA
D: TRBD1
DNA: TGTGCCAGCAGTGCCCGGACAGGGGCTACCTCCTACGAGCAGTACTTC
CDR3: CASSARTGATSYEQYF

J: TRBJ2-3
V: TRBV9
size: NA
D: NA
DNA: TGTGCCAGCACTCCCCTAGCCCTCACAGATACGCAGTATTTT
CDR3: CASTPLALTDTQYF

J: TRBJ1-1
V: TRBV19
size: NA
D: TRBD1
DNA: TGTGCCAGTAGCCGGGACAGGGTCGGATCTGAAGCTTTCTTT
CDR3: CASSRDRVGSEAFF

J: TRBJ1-2
V: TRBV10-2
size: NA
D: TRBD1
DNA: TGCGCCAGCACTGACAGGACAGGGTCTTTTTATGGCTACACCTTC
CDR3: CASTDRTGSFYGYTF

J: TRBJ2-1
V: TRBV3-1/TRBV3-2
size: NA
D: NA
DNA: TGTGCCAGCAGCCAATATAACTATGAGCAGTTCTTC
CDR3: CASSQYNYEQFF

J: TRBJ2-3
V: TRBV5-1
size: NA
D: TRBD1
DNA: TGCGCCAGCAGCACAGAGGGGGCTCACACAGATACGCAGTATTTT
CDR3: CASSTEGAHTDTQYF

J: TRBJ2-7
V: TRBV28
size: NA
D: TRBD1
DNA: TGTGCCAGCGCATGGACAGGGGGTGACGAGCAGTACTTC
CDR3: CASAWTGGDEQYF

J: TRBJ1-1
V: TRBV6-5
size: NA
D: TRBD1
DNA: TGTGCCAGCAGGTCCGGGACAGGGGGCATCACTGAAGCTTTCTTT
CDR3: CASRSGTGGITEAFF

J: TRBJ2-7
V: TRBV4-2
size: NA
D: NA
DNA: TGTGCCAGCAGCCAAGATGAGACAGTGTCCTACGAGCAGTACTTC
CDR3: CASSQDETVSYEQYF

J: TRBJ2-7
V: TRBV11-3
size: once
D: TRBD1
DNA: TGTGCCAGCAGCCACCGGGACAGGGACAACGAGCAGTACTTC
CDR3: CASSHRDRDNEQYF

J: TRBJ2-5
V: TRBV19
size: NA
D: NA
DNA: TGTGCCAGTAGTATGTTGAGGGGGACGGGCCAAGAGACCCAGTACTTC
CDR3: CASSMLRGTGQETQYF

J: TRBJ1-6
V: TRBV3-1/TRBV3-2
size: NA
D: TRBD1
DNA: TGTGCCAGCAGCCACACGGACAGGGGAAATTCACCCCTCCACTTT
CDR3: CASSHTDRGNSPLHF

J: TRBJ2-2
V: TRBV24-1
size: NA
D: TRBD1
DNA: TGTGCCACCAGTGATTTAACCGGGACAGGCTCCGGGGAGCTGTTTTTT
CDR3: CATSDLTGTGSGELFF

J: TRBJ1-1
V: TRBV4-1
size: NA
D: NA
DNA: TGCGCCAGCAGCCAAGAAGGGGGGAACACTGAAGCTTTCTTT
CDR3: CASSQEGGNTEAFF

J: TRBJ2-3
V: TRBV5-4
size: NA
D: TRBD1
DNA: TGTGCCAGCAGCTCCGGGACAGCTTTATCCCCAGATACGCAGTATTTT
CDR3: CASSSGTALSPDTQYF